This T cell receptor beta chain derives from a study of cytomegalovirus exposure and HLA in healthy donors. Study-level information: About 85 million unique TCR sequences came from HLA-typed donors in an early release. The study's findings and limits: Within the data, a cluster of highly shared sequence variants was likely a sequencing artifact.

Regarding this clone: Its antigen is as yet unknown.

CDR1 and CDR2 (germline): SGHNT, YENEEA. The CDR3 extends over 15 amino acids. The J segment lost 3 bases and the V segment lost 4 bases, leaving 4 bases of the junction unmatched. Vbeta (60) and Jbeta (13) primers were used in the PCR. Sequencing used immunoSEQ multiplex PCR; TCRdb keeps in-frame clones, though not all of them. This table holds approximately 81,000 clones, under 80% found once. Sequenced material: PBMCs. The chain joins TRBV11-3 to TRBJ2-1; 9 bases are a match to TRBD1. The clonotype comes from a man aged 35 to 55 in good health and CMV-seropositive. The CDR3 DNA reads TGTGCCAGCAGCTCACAGGGGGCGGGCTACAATGAGCAGTTCTTC. Residues: CASSSQGAGYNEQFF.